These T cell receptor beta chains were read from a single sample in a study of CD8 T cells in Susac syndrome. One entry per CDR3 protein results from TCRdb running MiXCR on the immunoSEQ multiplex PCR reads. The sample lists about 150,000 distinct CDR3 sequences, roughly 94% seen once, with roughly 0.08% in the top ten. Sequencing was done on a sample of CD4+ T cells from PBMCs. Source of these receptors: a human donor in good health. The CDR3 runs from the conserved cysteine through the conserved F or W. A D gene is named only where the DNA matches it firmly. Expanded clones get a size class; other rows say once, few or many, or leave the size out.

clone_size: -; v_call: TRBV18; j_call: TRBJ2-5; d_call: -; cdr3_nt: TGTGCCAGCTCACCACCGGCGGGACAAGAGACCCAGTACTTC; cdr3_aa: CASSPPAGQETQYF
clone_size: once; v_call: TRBV11-2; j_call: TRBJ2-2; d_call: -; cdr3_nt: TGTGCCAGCAGCTCCGACAGACTATACACCGGGGAGCTGTTTTTT; cdr3_aa: CASSSDRLYTGELFF
clone_size: -; v_call: TRBV29-1; j_call: TRBJ2-5; d_call: TRBD1; cdr3_nt: TGCAGCGTTGTGAAGGGGGCCGAGACCCAGTACTTC; cdr3_aa: CSVVKGAETQYF
clone_size: -; v_call: TRBV6-1; j_call: TRBJ2-1; d_call: -; cdr3_nt: TGTGCCAGCAGCCCCCTGGGACCTATCTCCTACAATGAGCAGTTCTTC; cdr3_aa: CASSPLGPISYNEQFF
clone_size: -; v_call: TRBV5-1; j_call: TRBJ1-6; d_call: -; cdr3_nt: TGCGCCAGCAGCTTGGATGGGGGTAACTCACCCCTCCACTTT; cdr3_aa: CASSLDGGNSPLHF
clone_size: -; v_call: TRBV19; j_call: TRBJ1-5; d_call: TRBD1; cdr3_nt: TGTGCCAGTAGTATAACCTCCGGGACAGGGAGCAATCAGCCCCAGCATTTT; cdr3_aa: CASSITSGTGSNQPQHF
clone_size: -; v_call: TRBV18; j_call: TRBJ2-6; d_call: -; cdr3_nt: TGTGCCAGCTCACAGAATCCTGGGGCCAACGTCCTGACTTTC; cdr3_aa: CASSQNPGANVLTF
clone_size: few; v_call: TRBV7-9; j_call: TRBJ2-5; d_call: TRBD1; cdr3_nt: TGTGCCAGCAGCTTGGGGACAGGAGGAGAGACCCAGTACTTC; cdr3_aa: CASSLGTGGETQYF
clone_size: -; v_call: TRBV12-3/TRBV12-4; j_call: TRBJ1-2; d_call: -; cdr3_nt: TGTGCCAGCAGTTCCTATCGAGGGGTAGGGGGCTACACCTTC; cdr3_aa: CASSSYRGVGGYTF
clone_size: -; v_call: TRBV20-1; j_call: TRBJ2-7; d_call: -; cdr3_nt: TGCAGTGCTAGAGTTGGCAGCTCCTACGAGCAGTACTTC; cdr3_aa: CSARVGSSYEQYF
clone_size: -; v_call: TRBV5-4; j_call: TRBJ2-3; d_call: TRBD2; cdr3_nt: TGTGCCAGCAGCTCGTGGACTAGCGGGGGGGTGGTAGATACGCAGTATTTT; cdr3_aa: CASSSWTSGGVVDTQYF
clone_size: -; v_call: TRBV5-4; j_call: TRBJ2-5; d_call: TRBD1; cdr3_nt: TGTGCCAGCAGCCCCCAGGGGGCTCCCTCGACCCAGTACTTC; cdr3_aa: CASSPQGAPSTQYF
clone_size: -; v_call: TRBV7-3; j_call: TRBJ2-6; d_call: -; cdr3_nt: TGTGCCAGCAGCTTCGGAGCTGGGGCCAACGTCCTGACTTTC; cdr3_aa: CASSFGAGANVLTF
clone_size: -; v_call: TRBV5-1; j_call: TRBJ1-1; d_call: TRBD1; cdr3_nt: TGCGCCAGCAGCCTGGGGACAGAGAACACTGAAGCTTTCTTT; cdr3_aa: CASSLGTENTEAFF
clone_size: -; v_call: TRBV20-1; j_call: TRBJ2-5; d_call: -; cdr3_nt: TGCAGTGTCCAACCCCCGCCAGACGAGACCCAGTACTTC; cdr3_aa: CSVQPPPDETQYF
clone_size: -; v_call: TRBV30; j_call: TRBJ1-6; d_call: -; cdr3_nt: TGTGCCTGGAGTGTACTTAGTTATAATTCACCCCTCCACTTT; cdr3_aa: CAWSVLSYNSPLHF
clone_size: -; v_call: TRBV6-2/TRBV6-3; j_call: TRBJ1-1; d_call: -; cdr3_nt: TGTGCCAGCAGTTACGAGTTCCGGTCCGGGGCTTTCTTT; cdr3_aa: CASSYEFRSGAFF
clone_size: once; v_call: TRBV20-1; j_call: TRBJ1-1; d_call: -; cdr3_nt: TGCAGTGCTAGAGACGCCAGCCGGGACGGGAACACTGAAGCTTTCTTT; cdr3_aa: CSARDASRDGNTEAFF
clone_size: few; v_call: TRBV23-1; j_call: TRBJ2-7; d_call: -; cdr3_nt: TGCGCCAGCAGTCCGCCGGGGCCCTACGAGCAGTACTTC; cdr3_aa: CASSPPGPYEQYF
clone_size: -; v_call: TRBV28; j_call: TRBJ2-3; d_call: TRBD2; cdr3_nt: TGTGCCAGCAGCTTCCAACTAGCGGGAGTCACAGATACGCAGTATTTT; cdr3_aa: CASSFQLAGVTDTQYF
clone_size: -; v_call: TRBV6-6; j_call: TRBJ2-7; d_call: -; cdr3_nt: TGTGCCAGCAGTTACTGGAGGGGGGAGGAGCAGTACTTC; cdr3_aa: CASSYWRGEEQYF
clone_size: -; v_call: TRBV10-3; j_call: TRBJ1-1; d_call: -; cdr3_nt: TGTGCATCCCAAGGGATGGGGATGAACACTGAAGCTTTCTTT; cdr3_aa: CASQGMGMNTEAFF
clone_size: -; v_call: TRBV20-1; j_call: TRBJ2-1; d_call: -; cdr3_nt: TGCAGCCCGGAAATCCTCTACAATGAGCAGTTCTTC; cdr3_aa: CSPEILYNEQFF
clone_size: -; v_call: TRBV28; j_call: TRBJ2-1; d_call: -; cdr3_nt: TGTGCCAGCAACTCCCGGGGGCTGGACAATGAGCAGTTCTTC; cdr3_aa: CASNSRGLDNEQFF
clone_size: -; v_call: TRBV6-5; j_call: TRBJ2-2; d_call: -; cdr3_nt: TGTGCCAGCAGTTACTCGTACGCGGAAAACACCGGGGAGCTGTTTTTT; cdr3_aa: CASSYSYAENTGELFF
clone_size: -; v_call: TRBV7-3; j_call: TRBJ2-1; d_call: TRBD2; cdr3_nt: TGTGCCAGCAGCTTAACGACTAGCGGGAGGAATGAGCAGTTCTTC; cdr3_aa: CASSLTTSGRNEQFF
clone_size: once; v_call: TRBV5-1; j_call: TRBJ1-1; d_call: TRBD1; cdr3_nt: TGCGCCAGCAGCTTGGCCAACCCGGGACAGATTATGAACACTGAAGCTTTCTTT; cdr3_aa: CASSLANPGQIMNTEAFF
clone_size: -; v_call: TRBV10-2; j_call: TRBJ1-4; d_call: -; cdr3_nt: TGCGCCAGCAGTGACGGGACTTCCGGTGAAAAACTGTTTTTT; cdr3_aa: CASSDGTSGEKLFF
clone_size: once; v_call: TRBV7-3; j_call: TRBJ2-7; d_call: -; cdr3_nt: TGTGCCAGCAGCCCCGCGGGGAAGGGGACGGGCGAGCAGTACTTC; cdr3_aa: CASSPAGKGTGEQYF
clone_size: once; v_call: TRBV7-9; j_call: TRBJ2-1; d_call: TRBD1; cdr3_nt: TGTGCCAGCAGCTTAGGGGCAGGGGGTAACAATGAGCAGTTCTTC; cdr3_aa: CASSLGAGGNNEQFF
clone_size: -; v_call: TRBV7-2; j_call: TRBJ2-7; d_call: TRBD2; cdr3_nt: TGTGCCAGCCGCAGACTAGCGACCTACGAGCAGTACTTC; cdr3_aa: CASRRLATYEQYF
clone_size: -; v_call: TRBV6-4; j_call: TRBJ1-1; d_call: -; cdr3_nt: TGTGCCAGCAGTGTTGGGATGAACACTGAAGCTTTCTTT; cdr3_aa: CASSVGMNTEAFF
clone_size: few; v_call: TRBV6-2/TRBV6-3; j_call: TRBJ2-7; d_call: -; cdr3_nt: TGTGCCAGCAGTAAATCCCGGACCAAGACAGGCCGTTACGAGCAGTACTTC; cdr3_aa: CASSKSRTKTGRYEQYF
clone_size: -; v_call: TRBV10-3; j_call: TRBJ2-7; d_call: -; cdr3_nt: TGTGCCATCAGAGTCGAGCTGGAGGGGAAGCAGTACTTC; cdr3_aa: CAIRVELEGKQYF
clone_size: -; v_call: TRBV18; j_call: TRBJ2-3; d_call: TRBD1; cdr3_nt: TGTGCCAGCACCTCCCAGGGACAGGGGAACGCAGATACGCAGTATTTT; cdr3_aa: CASTSQGQGNADTQYF
clone_size: -; v_call: TRBV19; j_call: TRBJ2-7; d_call: TRBD1; cdr3_nt: TGTGCCAGTAGGGAACAGGGGGCGAGTGGCGAGCAGTACTTC; cdr3_aa: CASREQGASGEQYF
clone_size: -; v_call: TRBV5-1; j_call: TRBJ2-2; d_call: -; cdr3_nt: TGCGCCAGCAGCTCGGGGGCCGTCACCGGGGAGCTGTTTTTT; cdr3_aa: CASSSGAVTGELFF
clone_size: -; v_call: TRBV2; j_call: TRBJ1-4; d_call: -; cdr3_nt: TGTGCCAGCAGCGCCCTTGAAAATGAAAAACTGTTTTTT; cdr3_aa: CASSALENEKLFF
clone_size: -; v_call: TRBV28; j_call: TRBJ2-1; d_call: TRBD2; cdr3_nt: TGTGCCAGCAGTTCCGGACTAGCGGGATTCTACAATGAGCAGTTCTTC; cdr3_aa: CASSSGLAGFYNEQFF
clone_size: -; v_call: TRBV28; j_call: TRBJ1-3; d_call: -; cdr3_nt: TGTGCCAGCACCCCCTCAGGTGACTCTGGAAACACCATATATTTT; cdr3_aa: CASTPSGDSGNTIYF
clone_size: -; v_call: TRBV6-1; j_call: TRBJ2-3; d_call: -; cdr3_nt: TGTGCCAGCAGTGACCCCAGGCAGGGACCAGATACGCAGTATTTT; cdr3_aa: CASSDPRQGPDTQYF
clone_size: -; v_call: TRBV6-5; j_call: TRBJ1-1; d_call: -; cdr3_nt: TGTGCCAGCAGTTCCCCCCGCAGGCGGGGCACTGAAGCTTTCTTT; cdr3_aa: CASSSPRRRGTEAFF
clone_size: once; v_call: TRBV5-1; j_call: TRBJ2-2; d_call: TRBD1; cdr3_nt: TGCGCCAGCAGCTCGGGACAGGGAGGTCCCGGGGAGCTGTTTTTT; cdr3_aa: CASSSGQGGPGELFF